This T cell receptor (beta chain) was sequenced for a study of spatial heterogeneity in lung cancer. Study-wide results and limits: Counts that tracked tumor mutation counts were those of expanded intratumoral alpha and beta TCRs. Approximate estimated coverage of tumor T cells amounted to around 6.9% for alpha and over 12% for beta chains.

This clonotype was detected a few times. As yet, its antigen is unknown. TCRdb re-derived calls from the 5' RACE reads in MiXCR, one entry per CDR3 protein. The sample consists of about 100,000 distinct CDR3 sequences, under 4.5% of them appearing once. V lost 7 bases and J lost 0, with 18 bases in between. This CDR3 is 17 amino acids long. CDR1 is SNHLY and CDR2 is FYNNEI in the germline V gene. Regarding time point: sample taken at primary tumor resection. The gene calls are TRBV2 and TRBJ1-4; tentative D call: TRBD1 (5 bases). The source of this sequence is a male donor with early-stage non-small cell lung cancer. This material consisted of lung tumor tissue, taken at surgery. CDR3 residues: CASNYLGRGATNEKLFF. As DNA, the CDR3 is TGTGCCAGCAACTATTTGGGGAGGGGAGCAACTAATGAAAAACTGTTTTTT.